The next 20 T cell receptor beta chains were all read from a single sample in a study of CD8+ T cells in alopecia areata. In each case, RNA was isolated and then reverse transcribed into cDNA as the sequencing template. Clones were read by immunoSEQ multiplex PCR, and TCRdb kept only the in-frame ones, dropping some. Of about 210,000 clones listed, under 75% are singletons. Treatment specified: oral pan-JAK inhibitor, 5-10 mg twice daily. The sequenced sample was CD4+ T cells sorted from blood, obtained at week 4, from a patient treated with tofacitinib. These receptors originate from a human donor with alopecia areata.

This clone was seen many times. The chain is built from TRBV11-2 and TRBJ2-5, with a weak D call TRBD2 (6 bases). CDR3 length: 15 residues. The germline CDR1 and CDR2 sequences are SGHAT and FQNNGV. V shed 2 bases and J shed 1 base, with 11 bases lying between them. CDR3 nucleotide sequence: TGTGCCAGCAGCTTATATGCGGGGCTCCAAGAGACCCAGTACTTC. It is translated as CASSLYAGLQETQYF.

The chain couples TRBV29-1 to TRBJ2-6, with D possibly being TRBD1 or TRBD2 (6 bases each). CDR1 and CDR2 (germline): SQVTM, ANQGSEA. This CDR3 is built from 18 residues. The V end was cut by 1 base, the J end by 0 bases, with 16 bases between. The CDR3 DNA is TGCAGCGTTGAAGCTTCCGGGGGCCTACGCTCTGGGGCCAACGTCCTGACTTTC. Translating it yields CSVEASGGLRSGANVLTF.

The CDR3 nucleotides are TGTGCCTGCATTCCAGGCCACACTGAAGCTTTCTTT. This codes for CACIPGHTEAFF. The chain recombines TRBV30 with TRBJ1-1, with D uncertain. The length of the CDR3 is 12 residues. Germline CDR1 is GTSNPN and CDR2 is SVGIG (reference sequence). V was trimmed by 6 bases and J by 3 bases, leaving 11 bases between them.

This clone has more than one count but fewer than ten. V usage is TRBV4-1 and J usage is TRBJ2-2; D is undetermined. Per the germline V gene, CDR1 is MGHRA and CDR2 is YSYEKL. The CDR3 loop spans 15 amino acids. Trimming took off 0 bases at V and 3 bases at J, with 8 bases between the two ends. CDR3 in amino acids: CASSQDRVHTGELFF. The CDR3 DNA reads TGCGCCAGCAGCCAAGACCGGGTCCACACCGGGGAGCTGTTTTTT.

This chain links TRBV30 with TRBJ1-5; no firm D call. Trimming removed 3 bases from V and 4 bases from J, with 10 bases in between. The CDR3 loop spans 13 amino acids. CDR1 and CDR2 (germline): GTSNPN, SVGIG (reference sequence). CDR3 sequence reads: CAWSIGRNQPQHF. CDR3 nucleotide sequence: TGTGCCTGGAGCATTGGACGGAATCAGCCCCAGCATTTT.

This clone was picked up one time. The chain recombines TRBV29-1 with TRBJ2-7; no reliable D call. From germline, CDR1 is SQVTM and CDR2 ANQGSEA. The CDR3 is 12 amino acids. V dropped 4 bases and J dropped 4 bases, with 11 bases sitting between them. The CDR3 region has the DNA TGCAGCGTTGTGAATCAGAAATACGAGCAGTACTTC. Its translation: CSVVNQKYEQYF.

The V gene is TRBV5-4, the J gene TRBJ1-4; D perhaps matches TRBD1 (5 bases). The CDR3 loop spans 14 amino acids. Trimming cost V 1 base and J 8 bases, with 12 bases left between them. Per germline, CDR1 SGHNT and CDR2 YYREEE (reference sequence). The CDR3 sequence: CASSLRGLKEKLFF. CDR3 DNA sequence: TGTGCCAGCAGCTTGCGGGGACTTAAAGAAAAACTGTTTTTT. Combining the CDR3 with reference TRBV5-4 and TRBJ1-4 gives the whole variable domain ETGVTQSPTHLIKTRGQQVTLRCSSQSGHNTVSWYQQALGQGPQFIFQYYREEENGRGNFPPRFSGLQFPNYSSELNVNALELDDSALYLCASSLRGLKEKLFFGSGTQLSVL.

The chain combines TRBV7-3 with TRBJ2-3, with 7 bases aligning to TRBD1. V dropped 3 bases and J dropped 6; count of bases not matched to a gene: 9. From germline, CDR1 is SGHTA and CDR2 FQGTGA. The CDR3 is 15 amino acids. CDR3 sequence (DNA): TGTGCCAGCAGCTTCTTAGGGGGCGGTGTGGATACGCAGTATTTT. Translating gives CASSFLGGGVDTQYF.

V is TRBV2 and J is TRBJ2-5; the D is unclear. This CDR3 contains 13 residues. With 3 bases removed from V and 2 bases from J, the gap between germline ends came to 7 bases. Germline CDR1 is SNHLY and CDR2 is FYNNEI. The CDR3 DNA reads TGTGCCAGCAGTGACGGAATACAAGAGACCCAGTACTTC. Encoded protein: CASSDGIQETQYF.

This clone was observed a handful of times. The V gene is TRBV29-1, the J gene TRBJ2-7; D possibly corresponds to TRBD2 (5 bases). This CDR3 region has 14 residues. The germline V gene has CDR1 SQVTM and CDR2 ANQGSEA. V lost 7 bases and J lost 6, with 22 bases in between. The CDR3 reads CSGGFTRVQGEQYF. CDR3 DNA: TGCAGCGGTGGCTTCACGAGGGTTCAAGGCGAGCAGTACTTC.

The gene calls are TRBV27 and TRBJ1-4; D is unclear. V gave up 8 bases and J gave up 7 bases, with 26 bases separating them. The CDR3 runs to 17 residues. Germline values: CDR1 MNHEY, CDR2 SMNVEV (reference sequence). The CDR3 coding sequence is TGTGCCAGCTCCTTTTTGGCTCCCACACGGAGCCCTGAAAAACTGTTTTTT. Translating gives CASSFLAPTRSPEKLFF. Complete variable domain (other parts from reference TRBV27 and TRBJ1-4): EAQVTQNPRYLITVTGKKLTVTCSQNMNHEYMSWYRQDPGLGLRQIYYSMNVEVTDKGDVPEGYKVSRKEKRNFPLILESPSPNQTSLYFCASSFLAPTRSPEKLFFGSGTQLSVL.

This clone has more than one count but fewer than ten. In DNA form, the CDR3 reads TGCAGCGTTGATACAGGGTGGTACTTC. This codes for CSVDTGWYF. The rearrangement links TRBV29-1 to TRBJ2-7; a possible D gene is TRBD1 (6 bases). Germline CDR1 reads SQVTM; CDR2 reads ANQGSEA. The CDR3 has 9 amino acids. Trimming left V 3 bases short and J 12 bases short, with 9 bases between.

This clone was counted once. In this CDR3 the conserved last residue, phenylalanine or tryptophan, is missing, so a read error is likely. The chain links TRBV29-1 to TRBJ2-3, with 8 bases lining up with TRBD1. V gave up 6 bases and J gave up 1 base; unmatched junction bases: 6. The CDR3 loop spans 14 amino acids. The germline V gene has CDR1 SQVTM and CDR2 ANQGSEA. In DNA form, the CDR3 reads TGCAGCGTCGCGACAGGGGCTCGCACAGATACGCAGTATTTA. Residues: CSVATGARTDTQYL.

The rearrangement uses TRBV7-7 and TRBJ2-2, with unresolved D. Trimming left V 5 bases short and J 7 bases short, with 14 bases between. The CDR3 consists of 14 residues. Germline loops: CDR1 SSHAT, CDR2 FNYEAQ (reference sequence). The CDR3 DNA reads TGTGCCAGCAGCCCAGGCCGGTCCGGCGGGGAGCTGTTTTTT. This translates into CASSPGRSGGELFF. Together with reference TRBV7-7 and TRBJ2-2, the CDR3 gives the full variable domain: GAGVSQSPRYKVTKRGQDVTLRCDPISSHATLYWYQQALGQGPEFLTYFNYEAQPDKSGLPSDRFSAERPEGSISTLTIQRTEQRDSAMYRCASSPGRSGGELFFGEGSRLTVL.

This chain uses TRBV14 with TRBJ2-6, with TRBD1 identical over 8 bases. The CDR3 is 17 amino acids. Per germline, CDR1 SGHDN and CDR2 FVKESK. V was pared by 1 base and J by 3 bases, with 5 bases of the junction left unmatched. CDR3 sequence (DNA): TGTGCCAGCAGCCAAGTTCAGGGGGCGCGTGGGGCCAACGTCCTGACTTTC. Residues: CASSQVQGARGANVLTF.

The genes are TRBV29-1 and TRBJ1-3, with D maybe TRBD1 (5 bases). Per germline, CDR1 SQVTM and CDR2 ANQGSEA. Deletions cut 7 bases from V and 0 bases from J, with 10 bases between. This CDR3 region has 13 residues. This CDR3 is CSGQLSSGNTIYF. The CDR3 DNA follows: TGCAGCGGACAGCTTAGCTCTGGAAACACCATATATTTT.

In this sample, this clone turned up a few times. This chain's CDR3 is CASSQGPANDEQFF. The CDR3 nucleotides read TGCGCCAGCAGCCAAGGCCCGGCCAACGATGAGCAGTTCTTC. The J gene is TRBJ2-1, the V gene TRBV4-3; unclear D gene. The V gene lost 1 base and the J gene lost 8 bases, with 12 bases spanning the gap. This CDR3 has 14 residues. Germline values: CDR1 LGHNA, CDR2 YSLEER.

This clone was observed a single time. Germline is not matched at one junction end, which may reflect a read error. The chain links TRBV11-2 to TRBJ2-7; a possible D gene is TRBD2 (5 bases). Germline V CDR1 and CDR2: SGHAT, FQNNGV. The CDR3 runs 13 residues. CDR3 in DNA: TGTGCCAGCAGCCTAGAGGAAGGAGGAAAGCAGTACTTC. It encodes CASSLEEGGKQYF. The complete variable domain, with remaining parts taken from reference TRBV11-2 and TRBJ2-7, reads EAGVAQSPRYKIIEKRQSVAFWCNPISGHATLYWYQQILGQGPKLLIQFQNNGVVDDSQLPKDRFSAERLKGVDSTLKIQPAKLEDSAVYLCASSLEEGGKQYFGPGTRLTVT.

This clone was counted a few times. The genes are TRBV7-8 and TRBJ1-4, with D perhaps TRBD1 (5 bases). Trimming took off 4 bases at V and 4 bases at J, with 10 bases between the two ends. Germline V gene sequence: CDR1 SGHVS, CDR2 FQNEAQ. This CDR3 is 14 amino acids long. The CDR3 region is CASSYTGINEKLFF. The CDR3 nucleotides are TGTGCCAGCAGCTATACAGGAATTAATGAAAAACTGTTTTTT.

The V gene is TRBV5-1, the J gene TRBJ2-1; TRBD1 or TRBD2 may be the D gene (5 bases each). Trimming took 4 bases from V and 1 from J, leaving 9 bases between them. The CDR3 sequence is 14 residues long. The V gene's germline CDR1 is SGHRS and CDR2 YFSETQ. The CDR3, as DNA: TGCGCCAGCAGCCGGGACGGATCCTACAATGAGCAGTTCTTC. This translates into CASSRDGSYNEQFF.